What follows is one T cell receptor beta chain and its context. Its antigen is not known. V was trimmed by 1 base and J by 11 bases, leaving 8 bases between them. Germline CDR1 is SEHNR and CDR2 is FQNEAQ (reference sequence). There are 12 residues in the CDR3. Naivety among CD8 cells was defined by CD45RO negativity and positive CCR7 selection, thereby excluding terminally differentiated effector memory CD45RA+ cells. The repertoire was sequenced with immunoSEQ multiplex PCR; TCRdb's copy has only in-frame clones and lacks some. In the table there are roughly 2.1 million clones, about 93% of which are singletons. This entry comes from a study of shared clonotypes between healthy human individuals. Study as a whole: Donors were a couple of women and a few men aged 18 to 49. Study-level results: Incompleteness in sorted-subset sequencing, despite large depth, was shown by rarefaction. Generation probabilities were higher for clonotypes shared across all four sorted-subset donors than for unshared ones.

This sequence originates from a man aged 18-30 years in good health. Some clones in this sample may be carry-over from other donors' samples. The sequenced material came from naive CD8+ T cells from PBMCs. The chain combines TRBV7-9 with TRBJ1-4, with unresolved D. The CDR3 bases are TGTGCCAGCAGCTTAGAGGAGGGCAAACTGTTTTTT. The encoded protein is CASSLEEGKLFF.